The subject of this entry is one TCR beta chain. The data derive from a study of blood T cell repertoires in COVID-19. With 6 bases removed from V and 5 bases from J, the gap between germline ends came to 15 bases. Germline CDR1 is KGHDR and CDR2 is SFDVKD. CDR3 size: 14 residues. Repertoires were generated with immunoSEQ multiplex PCR, while TCRdb's copy carries only in-frame clones and drops some. Among roughly 67,000 clones, 83% were seen once, and the ten largest hold about 6.5%. The receptor was derived from a woman between 55 and 75 years old with acute or convalescent COVID-19. Source material: peripheral blood. The V call is TRBV24-1, the J call TRBJ2-5, with TRBD2 as a possible D gene (5 bases). The CDR3: CATSSGGGKETQYF. In DNA form, the CDR3 reads TGTGCCACCAGTTCCGGAGGCGGCAAGGAGACCCAGTACTTC.